The 26 T cell receptor beta chains below come from one sample, sequenced in a study of CD4 T cells in relation to SARS-CoV-2 and coronaviruses. Unexposed donor CD4+ T cells date from about 2011-2019, before the COVID-19 pandemic. Isolation of CD4+ T cells took place after about 10 days in culture. No antigen has been identified for these receptors. TCRdb's table, derived via immunoSEQ multiplex PCR, lists solely in-frame clones and lacks some. The table has 25,000 to 30,000 clones, 70% to 80% seen once; the top ten hold roughly 23%. The sequencing input was CD4+ T cells from PBMCs, cultured in vitro. These receptors originate from a human donor in good health.

This clone was picked up a small number of times. The rearrangement uses TRBV5-4 and TRBJ2-7, with D tentatively TRBD2 (6 bases). CDR1 and CDR2 from the germline V gene are SGHNT and YYREEE (reference sequence). CDR3 length equals 11 residues. Trimming left V 9 bases short and J 6 bases short, with 13 bases between. The CDR3 DNA reads TGTGCCACGGGAGACTACAGCGAGCAGTACTTC. This gives the protein CATGDYSEQYF.

The CDR3 sequence: CASSLTGARDTQYF. The CDR3 nucleotides read TGTGCCAGCAGTTTAACAGGGGCCCGGGATACGCAGTATTTT. V and J are TRBV6-2 or TRBV6-3 and TRBJ2-3, with 7 bases matching TRBD1. CDR3 length: 14 residues. Trimming cost V 4 bases and J 6 bases; bases outside gene matches: 7. CDR1 MNHEY and CDR2 SVGEGT come from the germline V gene.

J is TRBJ1-6 and V is TRBV6-2 or TRBV6-3; 8 nucleotides line up with TRBD1. V was clipped by 1 base and J by 3 bases; unmatched bases: 11. Germline CDR1 reads MNHEY; CDR2 reads SVGEGT. CDR3 length: 19 amino acids. CDR3 sequence: CASSYLSGQGFGYNSPLHF. The CDR3 DNA follows: TGTGCCAGCAGTTACTTGTCCGGACAGGGCTTCGGCTATAATTCACCCCTCCACTTT.

V and J are TRBV10-2 and TRBJ2-7; D is uncertain. Trimming pared 3 bases from V and 0 bases from J, leaving 15 bases between. The CDR3 length is 16 residues. Per the germline V gene, CDR1 is WSHSY and CDR2 is SAAADI. CDR3 coding DNA: TGCGCCAGCAGTGACCGCTCCACCAGGTTCTCCTACGAGCAGTACTTC. Translating gives CASSDRSTRFSYEQYF.

The V and J genes are TRBV4-1 and TRBJ2-2; D gene uncertain. CDR3 length: 16 residues. The germline CDR1 and CDR2 sequences are MGHRA and YSYEKL. With 1 base removed from V and 0 bases from J, the gap between germline ends came to 9 bases. CDR3 amino acids: CASSQGRRTNTGELFF. In DNA form, the CDR3 reads TGCGCCAGCAGCCAAGGCCGGCGGACGAACACCGGGGAGCTGTTTTTT.

The chain couples TRBV3-1 (or the pseudogene TRBV3-2) to TRBJ2-7; D remains unclear. The CDR3 runs to 15 residues. Germline V CDR1 and CDR2: LGHDT, YNNKEL (reference sequence). The V and J ends lost 4 bases and 2 bases respectively, with 15 bases between them. The CDR3 sequence: CASSLPPLEAYEQYF. In DNA form, the CDR3 reads TGTGCCAGCAGCCTTCCCCCTCTAGAGGCCTACGAGCAGTACTTC.

This clone came up once. The chain joins TRBV20-1 to TRBJ1-4; D is unclear. Germline V gene sequence: CDR1 DFQATT, CDR2 SNEGSKA (reference sequence). CDR3 length equals 11 residues. Deletions cut 5 bases from V and 7 bases from J, with 8 bases between. The CDR3 spells CSAYGTEKLFF. The CDR3, as DNA: TGCAGTGCTTATGGAACTGAAAAACTGTTTTTT.

This chain links TRBV2 with TRBJ2-4; D perhaps matches TRBD2 (6 bases). The V gene's germline CDR1 is SNHLY and CDR2 FYNNEI. The CDR3 runs 13 residues. Trimming took off 7 bases at V and 10 bases at J, with 17 bases between the two ends. CDR3 in amino acids: CASKTEGLSIQYF. The DNA for the CDR3 is TGTGCCAGCAAAACAGAGGGACTCTCAATTCAGTACTTC.

The gene calls are TRBV7-3 and TRBJ2-3; TRBD1 aligns across 8 bases. The V segment lost 5 bases and the J segment 0 bases; nucleotides outside the gene matches: 4. The germline V gene encodes CDR1 SGHTA and CDR2 FQGTGA. The CDR3 totals 15 residues. CDR3 coding DNA: TGTGCCAGCAGCCGGGGACAGGTCAGCACAGATACGCAGTATTTT. This sequence encodes CASSRGQVSTDTQYF.

This clone was found once. The V gene is TRBV7-2, the J gene TRBJ2-5; weak D call: TRBD1 (7 bases). The V gene's germline CDR1 is SGHTA and CDR2 FQGNSA. The germline V and J ends were trimmed by 6 bases and 5 bases, with 19 bases remaining between them. This CDR3 comprises 15 residues. CDR3 loop: CASRNNRGGGETQYF. CDR3 in DNA: TGTGCCAGCAGAAACAACAGGGGAGGAGGGGAGACCCAGTACTTC.

Turning to this clone: The same CDR3 is also encoded by other DNA sequences in this sample. The rearrangement links TRBV7-2 to TRBJ2-6, with D perhaps matching TRBD1 or TRBD2 (5 bases each). Looked up from germline, CDR1 is SGHTA and CDR2 is FQGNSA. The CDR3 is made up of 17 amino acids. V lost 5 bases, J lost 0 bases, and 14 bases lay in between. CDR3 DNA sequence: TGTGCCAGCAGCCTACGGGGCGCCTCCTCTGGGGCCAACGTCCTGACTTTC. Its protein is CASSLRGASSGANVLTF.

This clone appeared once. The chain links TRBV5-4 to TRBJ2-5; 9 nucleotides line up with TRBD1. This CDR3 is built from 14 residues. J lost 5 bases, V lost 0 bases, and 2 bases had no gene match. Germline values: CDR1 SGHNT, CDR2 YYREEE (reference sequence). The CDR3 nucleotides are TGTGCCAGCAGCTTGGGGGGACAGGGTGAGACCCAGTACTTC. Translated, it gives CASSLGGQGETQYF. Supplemented by reference TRBV5-4 and TRBJ2-5, the full variable domain reads ETGVTQSPTHLIKTRGQQVTLRCSSQSGHNTVSWYQQALGQGPQFIFQYYREEENGRGNFPPRFSGLQFPNYSSELNVNALELDDSALYLCASSLGGQGETQYFGPGTRLLVL.

This chain connects TRBV7-9 to TRBJ2-3; possibly TRBD1 for D (5 bases). This CDR3 has 15 amino acids. Germline CDR1 is SEHNR and CDR2 is FQNEAQ (reference sequence). V lost 1 base and J lost 4, with 12 bases in between. CDR3 in amino acids: CASSLGSSRADTQYF. CDR3 DNA sequence: TGTGCCAGCAGCTTAGGTAGTAGCAGGGCAGATACGCAGTATTTT.

The chain is built from TRBV11-2 and TRBJ2-5, with 7 nucleotides matching TRBD2. This CDR3 has 14 residues. Per the germline V gene, CDR1 is SGHAT and CDR2 is FQNNGV. The trim removed 3 bases at V and 2 bases at J, leaving 3 bases unmatched. CDR3 DNA sequence: TGTGCCAGCAGCTTGATGGGAGGGCAAGAGACCCAGTACTTC. Protein product: CASSLMGGQETQYF.

The chain couples TRBV7-9 to TRBJ2-1, with 8 nucleotides matching TRBD2. CDR3 length: 16 amino acids. Looked up from germline, CDR1 is SEHNR and CDR2 is FQNEAQ (reference sequence). Trimming cost V 4 bases and J 4 bases; bases outside gene matches: 9. CDR3 nucleotide sequence: TGTGCCAGCAGCTCTGGGAACGGGGGGGTATACAATGAGCAGTTCTTC. Its translation: CASSSGNGGVYNEQFF.

This sequence joins TRBV10-1 and TRBJ2-3, with 9 bases aligning to TRBD2. This CDR3 has 15 amino acids. V was pared by 6 bases and J by 2 bases, with 6 bases of the junction left unmatched. Germline values: CDR1 WNHNN, CDR2 SYGVQD (reference sequence). The CDR3 nucleotides read TGCGCCAGCAGCTTAACTAGCGGGTACACAGATACGCAGTATTTT. It yields the protein CASSLTSGYTDTQYF.

This clone came up once. This chain connects TRBV9 to TRBJ2-3; TRBD2 aligns across 9 bases. Germline CDR1 reads SGDLS; CDR2 reads YYNGEE. The CDR3 spans 18 residues. With 4 bases clipped from V and 0 bases from J, the junction kept 12 bases outside the gene matches. This chain's CDR3 is CASSLGAGGPTSTDTQYF. CDR3 DNA sequence: TGTGCCAGCAGCCTAGGGGCGGGAGGGCCGACTAGCACAGATACGCAGTATTTT.

A few counts support this clone. This chain joins TRBV7-2 and TRBJ1-1; 8 positions agree with TRBD1. Germline V gene sequence: CDR1 SGHTA, CDR2 FQGNSA. The CDR3 spans 15 residues. With V trimmed by 5 bases and J by 2 bases, 7 bases remained unmatched. The CDR3 DNA sequence: TGTGCCAGCAGCGACCCGACAGGGGCTAACACTGAAGCTTTCTTT. This gives the protein CASSDPTGANTEAFF. Full variable domain (rest looked up from reference TRBV7-2 and TRBJ1-1): GAGVSQSPSNKVTEKGKDVELRCDPISGHTALYWYRQSLGQGLEFLIYFQGNSAPDKSGLPSDRFSAERTGGSVSTLTIQRTQQEDSAVYLCASSDPTGANTEAFFGQGTRLTVV.

This chain joins TRBV6-5 and TRBJ1-5, with 11 bases lining up with TRBD1. The germline V gene encodes CDR1 MNHEY and CDR2 SVGAGI. The CDR3 has 15 amino acids. The CDR3 DNA is TGTTCTACTAGCTTGGGACAGGGGGTGGGGCAGCCCCAGCATTTT. Its translation is CSTSLGQGVGQPQHF.

This clone occurred a few times. This chain joins TRBV10-3 and TRBJ1-6; 10 positions match TRBD1. The trim removed 6 bases at V and 8 bases at J, leaving 7 bases unmatched. The CDR3 runs to 15 residues. The V gene's germline CDR1 is ENHRY and CDR2 SYGVKD. Here the CDR3 reads CAIRGGQGSHSPLHF. CDR3 nucleotide sequence: TGTGCCATCAGGGGGGGACAGGGGTCTCATTCACCCCTCCACTTT.

The chain couples TRBV4-3 to TRBJ2-2, with D possibly being TRBD1 (6 bases). This CDR3 comprises 17 residues. The germline gives CDR1 LGHNA, CDR2 YSLEER. V was cut by 4 bases and J by 1 base, with 16 bases left in between. In nucleotides, the CDR3 is TGCGCCAGCAGCCGCGAGGGGCAGGGGCTGAACACCGGGGAGCTGTTTTTT. It codes for CASSREGQGLNTGELFF.

The chain is built from TRBV11-1 and TRBJ1-2; D might be TRBD1 (6 bases). The CDR3 has 13 residues. V lost 5 bases and J 5 bases, leaving 12 bases between the germline ends. Germline-derived CDR1 and CDR2 are SGHAT and FQDESV (reference sequence). CDR3 loop: CASSRWGAYGYTF. CDR3 in DNA: TGTGCCAGCAGCCGGTGGGGGGCTTATGGCTACACCTTC.

This clone was counted a few times. V and J are TRBV9 and TRBJ1-2; no clear D gene. Trimming took off 0 bases at V and 5 bases at J, with 20 bases between the two ends. CDR1 and CDR2 (germline): SGDLS, YYNGEE. The CDR3 extends over 17 amino acids. CDR3 DNA sequence: TGTGCCAGCAGCGTAGAAATCACACCGGAGGCTTTATATGGCTACACCTTC. This translates into CASSVEITPEALYGYTF.

The chain joins TRBV18 to TRBJ2-3; no reliable D call. The CDR3 runs 12 residues. Per germline, CDR1 KGHSH and CDR2 LQKENI. V lost 2 bases to trimming and J lost 5 bases, with 5 bases between them. The CDR3 reads CASSPNVDTQYF. CDR3 in DNA: TGTGCCAGCTCACCAAACGTAGATACGCAGTATTTT.

The chain is built from TRBV4-2 and TRBJ1-2, with D perhaps matching TRBD1 (5 bases). The CDR3 runs to 16 residues. Germline V gene sequence: CDR1 LGHNA, CDR2 YNFKEQ. Trimming cost V 3 bases and J 4 bases, with 18 bases left between them. CDR3 loop: CASSQPISTGPYGYTF. The CDR3 DNA is TGTGCCAGCAGCCAGCCTATAAGTACAGGACCCTATGGCTACACCTTC.

V is TRBV19 and J is TRBJ2-1; D is unresolved. The CDR3 is 15 amino acids. CDR1 is LNHDA, CDR2 SQIVND, per germline (reference sequence). CDR3 protein: CASLPGGGSYNEQFF. The DNA of the CDR3 is TGTGCAAGCCTACCGGGTGGTGGATCTTACAATGAGCAGTTCTTC. The full variable domain, completed using reference TRBV19 and TRBJ2-1, is DGGITQSPKYLFRKEGQNVTLSCEQNLNHDAMYWYRQDPGQGLRLIYYSQIVNDFQKGDIAEGYSVSREKKESFPLTVTSAQKNPTAFYLCASLPGGGSYNEQFFGPGTRLTVL.